This section outlines one TCR beta chain sequence together with its context. Produced via immunoSEQ multiplex PCR; TCRdb's table is partial and in-frame only. The profile shows 77,000 or so clones, 93% of them singletons. The data derive from a study of T cell changes during pregnancy in multiple sclerosis. Per the germline V gene, CDR1 is LGHNA and CDR2 is YNFKEQ. The CDR3 has 13 amino acids. The ends were cut back, 8 bases at V and 5 bases at J, with 14 bases in the middle. This receptor was obtained from a female donor in good health, enrolled as a control in a pregnancy study. V is TRBV4-2 and J is TRBJ2-3, with no clear D. The sample was peripheral blood, taken in the second trimester of pregnancy. CDR3 protein: CASSEIVKDTQYF. The DNA for the CDR3 is TGTGCCAGCTCGGAGATCGTCAAAGATACGCAGTATTTT.